The 26 T cell receptor beta chains reported below all come from one sample, sequenced in a study of T cell changes during pregnancy in multiple sclerosis. Sequencing was performed with immunoSEQ multiplex PCR; in TCRdb, only in-frame clones are kept and a portion is missing. The table shows more than 90,000 clones, with roughly 90% occurring only once. The specimen was peripheral blood, collected in the first trimester of pregnancy. These receptors all stem from a female donor with multiple sclerosis, enrolled in a pregnancy study.

V usage is TRBV4-1 and J usage is TRBJ2-7; 7 nucleotides match TRBD2. In germline, CDR1 is MGHRA, CDR2 YSYEKL. The trim removed 8 bases at V and 6 bases at J, leaving 4 bases unmatched. The CDR3 runs to 11 residues. CDR3 sequence (DNA): TGCGCCAGCGGGAGGGGCTCCGAGCAGTACTTC. Translated: CASGRGSEQYF.

This clone is medium-sized (0.01 to 0.1%) in the sample. CDR3 region: CSARRLVEQYF. CDR3 sequence (DNA): TGCAGTGCTCGAAGACTAGTCGAGCAGTACTTC. This sequence joins TRBV20-1 and TRBJ2-7, with D perhaps matching TRBD2 (6 bases). The length of the CDR3 is 11 residues. Per germline, CDR1 DFQATT and CDR2 SNEGSKA (reference sequence). V was clipped by 5 bases and J by 6 bases, with 11 bases between them.

The V call is TRBV7-6, the J call TRBJ1-5; 9 bases fit TRBD1. This CDR3 has 15 residues. Trimming cost V 5 bases and J 1 base; bases outside gene matches: 3. The germline CDR1 and CDR2 sequences are SGHVS and FNYEAQ. Here the CDR3 reads CASSLGQGSNQPQHF. Written as DNA, the CDR3 is TGTGCCAGCAGCCTAGGACAGGGGAGCAATCAGCCCCAGCATTTT.

The genes are TRBV13 and TRBJ2-7; D may be TRBD2 (7 bases). Trimming cost V 2 bases and J 4 bases, with 39 bases left between them. CDR1 and CDR2 from the germline V gene are PRHDT and FYEKMQ (reference sequence). The CDR3 contains 23 residues. CDR3 residues: CASSLFIAGGEGEGNPRGYEQYF. For the CDR3, the DNA is TGTGCCAGCAGCTTATTTATCGCCGGTGGGGAGGGGGAGGGGAACCCCCGGGGATACGAGCAGTACTTC.

In its sample, this clone was seen once. The rearrangement uses TRBV4-1 and TRBJ1-1, with D possibly TRBD1 on 6 matching bases. Germline V gene data show CDR1 as MGHRA and CDR2 as YSYEKL. V gave up 0 bases and J gave up 7 bases, with 15 bases separating them. The CDR3 has 15 residues. CDR3 amino acids: CASSQDWGQAFEAFF. The CDR3 nucleotides read TGCGCCAGCAGCCAAGATTGGGGACAAGCGTTTGAAGCTTTCTTT.

V gene TRBV7-2 combines with J gene TRBJ2-1; 8 nucleotides agree with TRBD2. In germline, CDR1 is SGHTA, CDR2 FQGNSA. The CDR3 spans 15 residues. J lost 6 bases, V lost 2 bases, and 6 bases had no gene match. In nucleotides, the CDR3 is TGTGCCAGCAGCTTATCCGGGAGGGCCTCCAATGAGCAGTTCTTC. Translated, it gives CASSLSGRASNEQFF.

This clone was detected once. Here the CDR3 DNA reads TGTGCCTGGAGTTGGTTTCCTAGCGGGCGCTACGAGCAGTACTTC. Protein sequence: CAWSWFPSGRYEQYF. The rearrangement uses TRBV30 and TRBJ2-7; TRBD2 matches 8 bases. V gave up 2 bases and J gave up 3 bases; unmatched junction bases: 9. The CDR3 contains 15 residues. Germline-derived CDR1 and CDR2 are GTSNPN and SVGIG (reference sequence).

The chain recombines TRBV11-2 with TRBJ1-2; D remains ambiguous. CDR1 SGHAT and CDR2 FQNNGV come from the germline V gene. CDR3 length: 12 residues. Trimming left V 4 bases short and J 7 bases short, with 10 bases between. The CDR3 protein is CASSSDGVGYTF. CDR3 in DNA: TGTGCCAGCAGCTCAGACGGGGTTGGCTACACCTTC.

This chain joins TRBV30 and TRBJ1-5, with 8 bases lining up with TRBD1. The CDR3 covers 16 residues. CDR1 and CDR2 (germline): GTSNPN, SVGIG (reference sequence). The ends lost 1 base at V and 0 bases at J; junction bases unmatched: 5. In DNA form, the CDR3 reads TGTGCCTGGAGTGGGACAGGGTTTAATAGCAATCAGCCCCAGCATTTT. Its protein is CAWSGTGFNSNQPQHF. The full variable domain, in which reference TRBV30 and TRBJ1-5 provide the parts outside the CDR3, is SQTIHQWPATLVQPVGSPLSLECTVEGTSNPNLYWYRQAAGRGLQLLFYSVGIGQISSEVPQNLSASRPQDRQFILSSKKLLLSDSGFYLCAWSGTGFNSNQPQHFGDGTRLSIL.

Only a few counts were recorded for this clone. The CDR3 DNA reads as TGCGCCAGCAGTGGGGGGACAGGGGAAACCGGGGAGCTGTTTTTT. Protein sequence: CASSGGTGETGELFF. The chain links TRBV10-1 to TRBJ2-2; 10 bases fit TRBD1. Trimming took 4 bases from V and 5 from J; bases not matched to a gene: 4. The CDR3 sequence is 15 residues long. Germline loops: CDR1 WNHNN, CDR2 SYGVQD (reference sequence).

The chain is built from TRBV19 and TRBJ1-5, with 9 bases lining up with TRBD1. Germline trimming cut 6 bases from V and 4 bases from J; bases unmatched to any gene: 7. The CDR3 spans 15 residues. Germline CDR1 LNHDA, CDR2 SQIVND (reference sequence). Here the CDR3 DNA reads TGTGCCAGTAGCAACCCGACAGGGGGGAATCAGCCCCAGCATTTT. Translating it yields CASSNPTGGNQPQHF.

The rearrangement joins TRBV19 to TRBJ1-1, with a possible D match to TRBD1 (6 bases). The CDR3 covers 16 residues. Germline lookup yields CDR1 LNHDA and CDR2 SQIVND (reference sequence). V gave up 7 bases and J gave up 2 bases, with 20 bases separating them. CDR3 protein: CASKPLGGTINTEAFF. The CDR3 DNA sequence: TGTGCCAGTAAACCCCTTGGGGGCACCATAAACACTGAAGCTTTCTTT.

The V gene is TRBV7-3, the J gene TRBJ2-1; tentative D call: TRBD2 (5 bases). The V end lost 4 bases, the J end lost 8 bases, and 12 bases lay between the germline ends. Germline V gene lookup returns CDR1 SGHTA and CDR2 FQGTGA. The CDR3 length is 13 residues. CDR3 DNA sequence: TGTGCCAGCAGCTCCACTCGTAGCGATGAGCAGTTCTTC. Its protein is CASSSTRSDEQFF.

V usage is TRBV9 and J usage is TRBJ2-3, with D tentatively TRBD2 (6 bases). Looked up from germline, CDR1 is SGDLS and CDR2 is YYNGEE. The CDR3 is made up of 16 amino acids. Trimming removed 0 bases at V and 2 bases at J, with 13 bases between. CDR3 region: CASSVGVAETTDTQYF. The CDR3 DNA reads TGTGCCAGCAGCGTAGGAGTAGCGGAGACCACAGATACGCAGTATTTT.

The chain joins TRBV2 to TRBJ2-7, with D hard to call. The CDR3 runs to 17 residues. Trimming took off 2 bases at V and 0 bases at J, with 17 bases between the two ends. Per germline, CDR1 SNHLY and CDR2 FYNNEI. CDR3 coding DNA: TGTGCCAGCAGTGAAACCCCCTACAGACCGCTCTCCTACGAGCAGTACTTC. Its protein is CASSETPYRPLSYEQYF.

V usage is TRBV28 and J usage is TRBJ2-7, with D perhaps matching TRBD2 (5 bases). The length of the CDR3 is 14 residues. With 4 bases removed from V and 3 bases from J, the gap between germline ends came to 13 bases. Per germline, CDR1 MDHEN and CDR2 SYDVKM. The CDR3 DNA follows: TGTGCCAGCAGTTCCCCGACGGGGTTCTACGAGCAGTACTTC. Amino acid sequence: CASSSPTGFYEQYF.

The chain recombines TRBV2 with TRBJ1-5, with 11 positions matching TRBD1. V gave up 8 bases and J gave up 2 bases; unmatched junction bases: 5. CDR3 length: 15 amino acids. Per the germline V gene, CDR1 is SNHLY and CDR2 is FYNNEI. The CDR3 spells CASSPGQGGNQPQHF. The CDR3, as DNA: TGTGCCAGCTCTCCGGGACAGGGGGGCAATCAGCCCCAGCATTTT.

The V call is TRBV5-1, the J call TRBJ2-7; no clear D. V was trimmed by 3 bases and J by 3 bases, leaving 25 bases between them. This CDR3 region has 18 residues. The germline V gene has CDR1 SGHRS and CDR2 YFSETQ. CDR3 residues: CASSSTTPQSGPFYEQYF. CDR3 bases: TGCGCCAGCAGCTCAACTACACCACAATCCGGCCCATTCTACGAGCAGTACTTC.

The chain joins TRBV30 to TRBJ1-5, with D possibly being TRBD1 (5 bases). Germline CDR1 and CDR2: GTSNPN and SVGIG (reference sequence). This CDR3 is built from 13 residues. V lost 2 bases to trimming and J lost 7 bases, with 12 bases between them. CDR3 protein: CAWSRAGPQPQHF. As DNA, the CDR3 is TGTGCCTGGAGTAGGGCAGGGCCCCAGCCCCAGCATTTT. The entire variable domain, with the rest obtained from reference TRBV30 and TRBJ1-5, is as follows: SQTIHQWPATLVQPVGSPLSLECTVEGTSNPNLYWYRQAAGRGLQLLFYSVGIGQISSEVPQNLSASRPQDRQFILSSKKLLLSDSGFYLCAWSRAGPQPQHFGDGTRLSIL.

The V call is TRBV7-8, the J call TRBJ2-7; D gene uncertain. The CDR3 has 11 residues. The V end lost 5 bases, the J end lost 3 bases, and 5 bases lay between the germline ends. Germline V gives CDR1 SGHVS, CDR2 FQNEAQ. The CDR3 spells CASSLNYEQYF. CDR3 in DNA: TGTGCCAGCAGCCTAAACTACGAGCAGTACTTC.

This clone showed up just once. The chain is built from TRBV6-1 and TRBJ2-2, with D maybe TRBD1 (5 bases). CDR1 is MNHNS and CDR2 is SASEGT in the germline V gene. Trimming cost V 5 bases and J 1 base, with 11 bases left between them. This CDR3 comprises 15 residues. The CDR3 DNA reads as TGTGCCAGCAGTTTGGGCAGGGTGAACACCGGGGAGCTGTTTTTT. This codes for CASSLGRVNTGELFF.

The chain is built from TRBV7-3 and TRBJ1-1, with 9 bases identical to TRBD1. Germline V CDR1 and CDR2: SGHTA, FQGTGA. CDR3 length: 15 residues. The trim removed 1 base at V and 5 bases at J, leaving 5 bases unmatched. CDR3 region: CASSLIAGTGTEAFF. The CDR3 DNA is TGTGCCAGCAGCTTAATAGCCGGGACAGGGACTGAAGCTTTCTTT.

As for this clone: The junction shows a germline mismatch at one end, possibly a read error. The V gene is TRBV7-8, the J gene TRBJ2-5, with D perhaps matching TRBD1 (5 bases). Germline V lookup: CDR1 SGHVS, CDR2 FQNEAQ. CDR3 length: 18 amino acids. CDR3 residues: CASSVSRVAKRGQGTQYF. The CDR3 nucleotides are TGTGCCAGCAGCGTATCACGGGTCGCCAAAAGGGGCCAAGGGACCCAGTACTTC.

The V and J genes are TRBV7-2 and TRBJ2-7, with 7 bases fitting TRBD2. Germline V gene sequence: CDR1 SGHTA, CDR2 FQGNSA. V was clipped by 3 bases and J by 2 bases; unmatched bases: 4. CDR3 length: 14 residues. The CDR3 loop reads CASSLGSGPYEQYF. As DNA, the CDR3 is TGTGCCAGCAGCTTGGGTAGCGGGCCCTACGAGCAGTACTTC.

In this sample, this clone turned up once. The chain uses TRBV15 and TRBJ2-7; tentative D call: TRBD2 (7 bases). The V gene's germline CDR1 is LNHNV and CDR2 YYDKDF (reference sequence). The V gene lost 0 bases and the J gene lost 1 base, with 13 bases spanning the gap. This CDR3 region has 16 residues. CDR3 sequence reads: CATSREGGGASYEQYF. The CDR3 DNA reads TGTGCCACCAGCAGAGAAGGTGGGGGGGCGTCCTACGAGCAGTACTTC.

CDR3 residues: CASSARTANTGELFF. CDR3 nucleotides: TGTGCCAGCAGTGCCCGGACAGCGAACACCGGGGAGCTGTTTTTT. V usage is TRBV28 and J usage is TRBJ2-2; D possibly corresponds to TRBD1 (6 bases). Looked up from germline, CDR1 is MDHEN and CDR2 is SYDVKM. Trimming pared 5 bases from V and 0 bases from J, leaving 10 bases between. This CDR3 contains 15 residues.